Presented here are 25 T cell receptor beta chains from one specimen sequenced in a study of molecular identifiers for immune sequencing clone quantification. TCRdb ran MiXCR on the PCR reads and lists one entry per CDR3 protein. The table records over 550,000 distinct CDR3 sequences, about 25% of them present only once. The specimen was naive CD8+ T cells from blood, with Jurkat cell RNA spiked in. Subset in this sample: FACS-sorted CD8+CD4-CCR7+CD45RA+ naive T cells. The receptor source for this set is a human donor in good health. Some libraries in this study had Jurkat cell RNA spiked in.

The gene calls are TRBV7-9 and TRBJ2-1; D gene unclear. This CDR3 has 13 amino acids. Looked up from germline, CDR1 is SEHNR and CDR2 is FQNEAQ (reference sequence). V lost 1 base and J 10 bases, leaving 11 bases between the germline ends. CDR3: CASSLERLEEQFF. The DNA for the CDR3 is TGTGCCAGCAGCTTAGAACGACTCGAGGAGCAGTTCTTC.

The V and J genes are TRBV18 and TRBJ2-2; 8 bases are shared with TRBD1. The germline V gene encodes CDR1 KGHSH and CDR2 LQKENI. The length of the CDR3 is 14 residues. With 6 bases clipped from V and 1 base from J, the junction kept 1 base outside the gene matches. The CDR3 DNA reads TGTGCCAGCTCCGGGACAGGGAACACCGGGGAGCTGTTTTTT. As protein: CASSGTGNTGELFF.

This clonotype was seen repeatedly, ten times or more. This chain links TRBV7-9 with TRBJ2-3, with D possibly being TRBD1 (5 bases). This CDR3 has 15 amino acids. Germline loops: CDR1 SEHNR, CDR2 FQNEAQ (reference sequence). Trimming cost V 5 bases and J 3 bases, with 15 bases left between them. Written as DNA, the CDR3 is TGTGCCAGCAGCCCTAGGGGCGCCGTTACAGATACGCAGTATTTT. It is translated as CASSPRGAVTDTQYF.

This clonotype showed up many times. The chain uses TRBV7-9 and TRBJ2-7; a possible D gene is TRBD2 (6 bases). The V gene lost 5 bases and the J gene lost 2 bases, with 16 bases spanning the gap. CDR3 length: 15 amino acids. Germline V lookup: CDR1 SEHNR, CDR2 FQNEAQ (reference sequence). As DNA, the CDR3 is TGTGCCAGCAGCCTTCTACCCGGGGAGGCCTACGAGCAGTACTTC. Translation gives CASSLLPGEAYEQYF.

This clonotype showed up many times. This rearrangement joins TRBV15 to TRBJ2-2; D uncertain. There are 14 residues in the CDR3. Germline V CDR1 and CDR2: LNHNV, YYDKDF (reference sequence). Trimming stripped 3 bases from V and 3 bases from J, with 8 bases between. DNA for the CDR3: TGTGCCACCAGCAGTGAAGGGTACACCGGGGAGCTGTTTTTT. Protein: CATSSEGYTGELFF.

In regard to this clonotype: A read error may be the cause here, since a much bigger clone is one base away. V gene TRBV9 combines with J gene TRBJ2-3; 7 bases agree with TRBD1. CDR3 size: 15 residues. Germline V gene lookup returns CDR1 SGDLS and CDR2 YYNGEE. The DNA for the CDR3 is TGTGCCAGCAGCCTTGGACAGGTGATCACAGATATGCAGTATTTT. Encoded protein: CASSLGQVITDMQYF.

In the case of this clonotype: A much larger clone is a single base away; this may be a read error. The chain couples TRBV9 to TRBJ2-5; tentative D call: TRBD2 (6 bases). CDR3 length equals 15 residues. CDR1 and CDR2 from the germline V gene are SGDLS and YYNGEE. CDR3 region: CASSSGVAAQEPQYF. The CDR3 DNA is TGTGCCAGCAGCTCGGGGGTGGCGGCACAAGAGCCCCAGTACTTC.

This clonotype occurred many times. CDR3: CAWSARGAEQYF. CDR3 nucleotides: TGTGCCTGGAGCGCTCGAGGGGCCGAGCAGTACTTC. This chain connects TRBV30 to TRBJ2-7; D may correspond to TRBD1 or TRBD2 (5 bases each). V lost 3 bases to trimming and J lost 6 bases, with 12 bases between them. CDR1 is GTSNPN, CDR2 SVGIG, per germline (reference sequence). This CDR3 is 12 amino acids long. The full variable domain, with the rest looked up from reference TRBV30 and TRBJ2-7, is SQTIHQWPATLVQPVGSPLSLECTVEGTSNPNLYWYRQAAGRGLQLLFYSVGIGQISSEVPQNLSASRPQDRQFILSSKKLLLSDSGFYLCAWSARGAEQYFGPGTRLTVT.

This clonotype was found many times. The chain combines TRBV11-3 with TRBJ2-7; D uncertain. The germline V and J ends were trimmed by 3 bases and 4 bases, with 10 bases remaining between them. Germline CDR1 SGHNT, CDR2 YENEEA. This CDR3 spans 13 amino acids. The chain's CDR3 is CASSFQQDYEQYF. The CDR3 DNA reads TGTGCCAGCAGCTTCCAACAAGATTACGAGCAGTACTTC.

This clonotype was seen many times. The chain has TRBV9 and TRBJ2-5, with a weak D call TRBD2 (5 bases). The CDR3 runs to 15 residues. Germline V gene sequence: CDR1 SGDLS, CDR2 YYNGEE. V gave up 3 bases and J gave up 4 bases, with 16 bases separating them. The CDR3 is CASSGVGGRGETQYF. The DNA for the CDR3 is TGTGCCAGCAGCGGGGTTGGTGGGAGAGGAGAGACCCAGTACTTC.

The rearrangement uses TRBV7-9 and TRBJ2-7; possible D gene TRBD2, 5 bases. V was cut by 5 bases and J by 4 bases, with 9 bases left in between. Germline V CDR1 and CDR2: SEHNR, FQNEAQ (reference sequence). This CDR3 has 12 residues. The CDR3 loop reads CASSHGIYEQYF. In DNA form, the CDR3 reads TGTGCCAGCAGCCACGGGATTTACGAGCAGTACTTC.

Details on this clonotype: This may be a read error, as it is one base from a much larger clone. The CDR3 nucleotides read TGTGCCAGCAGCGCGGCAGAGTTCACAGATACGCAGTATTTT. Translating it yields CASSAAEFTDTQYF. This sequence joins TRBV11-2 and TRBJ2-3; D call uncertain. Germline assignment: CDR1 SGHAT and CDR2 FQNNGV. Trimming left V 5 bases short and J 2 bases short, with 11 bases between. The CDR3 consists of 14 residues.

This clonotype was detected only once. This may be a read error, as it is one base from a much larger clone. The chain couples TRBV6-2 or TRBV6-3 to TRBJ2-3; a possible D gene is TRBD1 (6 bases). The CDR3 extends over 16 amino acids. CDR1 is MNHEY, CDR2 SVGEGT, per germline. CDR3 nucleotides: TGTGCCAGGAGTTACACAGGGATCTTCAGCACAGATACGCAGTATTTT. Translation gives CARSYTGIFSTDTQYF.

This clonotype was recorded many times. The J gene is TRBJ2-5, the V gene TRBV4-1; possible D gene TRBD1, 6 bases. The CDR3 has 17 amino acids. Germline V gene data show CDR1 as MGHRA and CDR2 as YSYEKL. V gave up 0 bases and J gave up 6 bases, with 20 bases separating them. CDR3 residues: CASSQDDRDTGRKTQYF. The CDR3 bases are TGCGCCAGCAGCCAAGACGACCGGGACACCGGTAGAAAGACCCAGTACTTC.

The CDR3 region is CASSAKLAGGWTGELFF. CDR3 bases: TGTGCCAGCAGCGCAAAACTAGCGGGAGGTTGGACCGGGGAGCTGTTTTTT. This rearrangement joins TRBV9 to TRBJ2-2; 12 bases fit TRBD2. The CDR3 loop spans 17 amino acids. Trimming removed 3 bases from V and 5 bases from J; junction bases left unmatched: 8. Germline V gene lookup returns CDR1 SGDLS and CDR2 YYNGEE. Looking up the rest from reference TRBV9 and TRBJ2-2 gives the full variable domain: DSGVTQTPKHLITATGQRVTLRCSPRSGDLSVYWYQQSLDQGLQFLIQYYNGEERAKGNILERFSAQQFPDLHSELNLSSLELGDSALYFCASSAKLAGGWTGELFFGEGSRLTVL.

This clonotype has a handful of counts. The chain uses TRBV6-5 and TRBJ2-2; D perhaps matches TRBD2 (6 bases). The CDR3 has 17 residues. V dropped 6 bases and J dropped 0 bases, with 17 bases sitting between them. Germline values: CDR1 MNHEY, CDR2 SVGAGI. CDR3 DNA: TGTGCCAGCAGCCCACACTTGGGACTTACGAACACCGGGGAGCTGTTTTTT. Amino acids: CASSPHLGLTNTGELFF.

This clonotype has at least ten counts. This chain joins TRBV27 and TRBJ2-3, with 8 nucleotides matching TRBD2. The CDR3 loop spans 15 amino acids. Germline V CDR1 and CDR2: MNHEY, SMNVEV (reference sequence). J gave up 3 bases and V 3 bases, and 5 bases lay outside the gene matches. As DNA, the CDR3 is TGTGCCAGCAGTTTTATGGCTAGCGGGACAGATACGCAGTATTTT. Amino acids: CASSFMASGTDTQYF.

This clonotype was seen at least ten times. V usage is TRBV14 and J usage is TRBJ1-1; no firm D call. There are 14 residues in the CDR3. Germline V lookup: CDR1 SGHDN, CDR2 FVKESK. V shed 4 bases and J shed 0 bases, with 9 bases lying between them. The chain's CDR3 is CASSRGLMNTEAFF. CDR3 coding DNA: TGTGCCAGCAGCCGCGGACTAATGAACACTGAAGCTTTCTTT.

A note on this clonotype: The junction differs from germline at one of its ends, possibly a read error. The chain carries TRBV4-1 and TRBJ2-5; TRBD2 matches at 8 bases. This CDR3 contains 15 residues. Germline CDR1 is MGHRA and CDR2 is YSYEKL. The CDR3 coding sequence is TGCGCCAGCAGCCTCGCCGCGGGGGGCCAAGCGACCCAGTACTTC. This translates into CASSLAAGGQATQYF.

A word on this clonotype: This could be a read error, since a much larger clone is one nucleotide away. The chain carries TRBV27 and TRBJ2-1; 7 bases match TRBD2. CDR3 length: 15 amino acids. From germline, CDR1 is MNHEY and CDR2 SMNVEV (reference sequence). The V segment lost 2 bases and the J segment 9 bases; nucleotides outside the gene matches: 10. DNA for the CDR3: TGTGCCAGCAGTTTAGGGAGGGGTCTAGCGAGTGAGCAGTTCTTC. This gives the protein CASSLGRGLASEQFF.

This clonotype was detected many times. The chain combines TRBV12-3 or TRBV12-4 with TRBJ2-3; D is uncertain. The CDR3 sequence is 16 residues long. Deletions cut 5 bases from V and 1 base from J, with 16 bases between. CDR3 in amino acids: CASSIDRLLGTDTQYF. CDR3 DNA sequence: TGTGCCAGCAGTATCGATCGACTCTTAGGCACAGATACGCAGTATTTT.

This clonotype was observed at least ten times. The chain has TRBV19 and TRBJ2-5, with D possibly TRBD1 on 5 matching bases. This CDR3 spans 13 amino acids. Germline V gene sequence: CDR1 LNHDA, CDR2 SQIVND (reference sequence). Trimming stripped 6 bases from V and 2 bases from J, with 10 bases between. This CDR3 is CASSAGYQETQYF. The CDR3 DNA follows: TGTGCCAGTAGCGCAGGGTATCAAGAGACCCAGTACTTC.

This clonotype was counted only a few times. This chain uses TRBV4-3 with TRBJ2-1, with 11 positions matching TRBD2. Trimming at V came to 0 bases and at J to 4 bases, leaving 11 bases not matched to a gene. This CDR3 spans 19 amino acids. Germline lookup yields CDR1 LGHNA and CDR2 YSLEER. Here the CDR3 reads CASSQDLPYLAGGYNEQFF. In DNA form, the CDR3 reads TGCGCCAGCAGCCAAGATCTTCCCTATCTAGCGGGGGGATACAATGAGCAGTTCTTC.

About this clonotype itself: A much larger clone lies a single base off, so this may be a read error. The chain couples TRBV5-1 to TRBJ2-7; no firm D call. Germline-derived CDR1 and CDR2 are SGHRS and YFSETQ. The CDR3 length is 15 residues. The CDR3 loop is CASRLDPGKPYEQYF. The CDR3 DNA reads as TGCGCCAGCCGCTTGGATCCTGGAAAACCCTACGAGCAGTACTTC. Supplemented by reference TRBV5-1 and TRBJ2-7, the full variable domain reads KAGVTQTPRYLIKTRGQQVTLSCSPISGHRSVSWYQQTPGQGLQFLFEYFSETQRNKGNFPGRFSGRQFSNSRSEMNVSTLELGDSALYLCASRLDPGKPYEQYFGPGTRLTVT.

As regards this clonotype: An end of the junction does not agree with germline; a read error may underlie this. This chain links TRBV19 with TRBJ2-7; D unclear. The CDR3 covers 15 residues. From germline, CDR1 is LNHDA and CDR2 SQIVND (reference sequence). The CDR3 bases are TGTGCCAGTAGTATGGCCGGGCCTCGGGTCTACGTGCAGTACTTC. It yields the protein CASSMAGPRVYVQYF.